These 10 T cell receptor beta chains share one sample of origin, sequenced in a study of technical replicates of blood from a few donors. Produced via immunoSEQ multiplex PCR; TCRdb's table is partial and in-frame only. In the table there are about 72,000 clones, roughly 89% of which are singletons. Material: T cells isolated from PBMCs. The receptors stem from a human donor in good health.

This chain uses TRBV4-3 with TRBJ2-1; D is possibly TRBD2 (5 bases). The CDR3 is 13 residues long. Looked up from germline, CDR1 is LGHNA and CDR2 is YSLEER. The V end lost 3 bases, the J end lost 9 bases, and 12 bases lay between the germline ends. CDR3 sequence (DNA): TGCGCCAGCAGCCAGGTTCAGGAGGCTGAGCAGTTCTTC. This encodes CASSQVQEAEQFF.

The chain employs TRBV30 and TRBJ2-1; D unclear. This CDR3 is 11 amino acids long. V was pared by 2 bases and J by 11 bases, with 10 bases between. The germline gives CDR1 GTSNPN, CDR2 SVGIG (reference sequence). CDR3 loop: CAWSLFPQQFF. DNA for the CDR3: TGTGCCTGGAGTCTTTTCCCCCAGCAGTTCTTC.

This chain joins TRBV27 and TRBJ1-1, with D tentatively TRBD1 (5 bases). Trimming left V 1 base short and J 4 bases short, with 7 bases between. CDR1 MNHEY and CDR2 SMNVEV come from the germline V gene (reference sequence). This CDR3 has 13 residues. CDR3 region: CASSLYRGTEAFF. The CDR3 DNA reads as TGTGCCAGCAGTTTATATAGGGGCACTGAAGCTTTCTTT.

The chain combines TRBV30 with TRBJ2-1; 8 bases line up with TRBD2. The germline gives CDR1 GTSNPN, CDR2 SVGIG (reference sequence). The CDR3 is 13 residues long. V lost 6 bases and J lost 13; bases outside the gene matches: 14. This chain's CDR3 is CACYYWGREVQFF. The CDR3 DNA reads as TGTGCCTGTTACTATTGGGGGCGGGAGGTTCAGTTCTTC.

This clone occurred once. The V call is TRBV5-1, the J call TRBJ2-3; TRBD1 agrees at 11 bases. CDR1 is SGHRS, CDR2 YFSETQ, per germline. V lost 3 bases to trimming and J lost 5 bases; unmatched junction nucleotides: 5. The CDR3 runs to 15 residues. This chain's CDR3 is CASSWDRGVIDTQYF. The CDR3 nucleotides read TGCGCCAGCAGCTGGGACAGGGGGGTTATAGATACGCAGTATTTT.

The chain uses TRBV19 and TRBJ1-2, with TRBD1 matching over 9 bases. Germline loops: CDR1 LNHDA, CDR2 SQIVND (reference sequence). V was clipped by 9 bases and J by 0 bases; unmatched bases: 5. This CDR3 is built from 14 residues. This CDR3 reads CASQTGGTNYGYTF. The CDR3 DNA reads TGTGCCAGCCAGACAGGGGGTACTAACTATGGCTACACCTTC.

The chain joins TRBV19 to TRBJ1-1, with D unclear. In germline, CDR1 is LNHDA, CDR2 SQIVND (reference sequence). Trimming left V 5 bases short and J 1 base short, with 8 bases between. This CDR3 is 13 amino acids long. The CDR3 DNA sequence: TGTGCCAGTAGTTTCTCACAGAACACTGAAGCTTTCTTT. It specifies CASSFSQNTEAFF. Based on the CDR3 plus reference TRBV19 and TRBJ1-1, the full variable domain is DGGITQSPKYLFRKEGQNVTLSCEQNLNHDAMYWYRQDPGQGLRLIYYSQIVNDFQKGDIAEGYSVSREKKESFPLTVTSAQKNPTAFYLCASSFSQNTEAFFGQGTRLTVV.

This chain uses TRBV28 with TRBJ2-7; D not resolved. The CDR3 extends over 13 amino acids. Per germline, CDR1 MDHEN and CDR2 SYDVKM. The V end lost 1 base, the J end lost 6 bases, and 10 bases lay between the germline ends. CDR3 residues: CASSLLPGFEQYF. CDR3 sequence (DNA): TGTGCCAGCAGTTTATTACCAGGATTCGAGCAGTACTTC.

This chain connects TRBV5-4 to TRBJ2-7, with 7 bases fitting TRBD2. The CDR3 is 15 amino acids. After removal of 4 bases from V and 1 base from J, the junction contained 8 bases not matched to a gene. The germline gives CDR1 SGHNT, CDR2 YYREEE (reference sequence). The CDR3 is CASSPEAGVSYEQYF. The DNA for the CDR3 is TGTGCCAGCAGCCCCGAGGCGGGGGTGTCCTACGAGCAGTACTTC.

The V and J genes are TRBV4-2 and TRBJ2-5; 8 bases agree with TRBD1. The junction had 6 bases not matched to a gene; V was cut back by 0 bases and J by 9 bases. The length of the CDR3 is 14 residues. The germline V gene encodes CDR1 LGHNA and CDR2 YNFKEQ. Written as DNA, the CDR3 is TGTGCCAGCAGCCAAGATAGCAGGGGGCTGTCCCAGTACTTC. It specifies CASSQDSRGLSQYF.